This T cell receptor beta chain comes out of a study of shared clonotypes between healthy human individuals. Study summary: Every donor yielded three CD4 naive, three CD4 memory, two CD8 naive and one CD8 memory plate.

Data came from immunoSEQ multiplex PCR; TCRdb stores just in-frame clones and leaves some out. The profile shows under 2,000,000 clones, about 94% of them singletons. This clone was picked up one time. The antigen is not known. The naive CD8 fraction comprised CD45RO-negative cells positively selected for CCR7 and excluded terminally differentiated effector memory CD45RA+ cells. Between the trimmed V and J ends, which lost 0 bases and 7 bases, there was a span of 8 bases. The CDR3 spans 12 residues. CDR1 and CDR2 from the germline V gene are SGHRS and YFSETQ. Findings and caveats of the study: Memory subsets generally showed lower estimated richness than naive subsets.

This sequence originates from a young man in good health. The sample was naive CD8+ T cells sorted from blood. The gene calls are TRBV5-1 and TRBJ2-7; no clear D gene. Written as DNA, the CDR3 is TGCGCCAGCAGCTTGGACGGAACTGAGCAGTACTTC. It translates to CASSLDGTEQYF.